This T cell receptor beta chain was sequenced during a study of shared clonotypes between healthy human individuals. Points from the study as a whole: Clonotype sharing across several donors was observed for 5% to 6.5% of naive CD4 clonotypes. Investigators collected only blood, and repertoires in tissues likely differ.

A note on this clone: Its antigen remains unknown.

It was CD45RO-negative cells, positively selected for CCR7, that made up naive CD8 cells, with terminally differentiated effector memory CD45RA+ cells excluded. Trimming left V 0 bases short and J 5 bases short, with 8 bases between. This CDR3 has 13 residues. The V gene's germline CDR1 is MNHEY and CDR2 SVGAGI. Repertoires were generated with immunoSEQ multiplex PCR, while TCRdb's copy carries only in-frame clones and drops some. The sample includes 630,000 or so clones, roughly 98% of them seen just once. Specimen: naive CD8+ T cells sorted from blood. J is TRBJ2-7 and V is TRBV6-5; D uncertain. The TCR was taken from a man aged 30 to 45 in good health. The CDR3 loop reads CASSYSMKHEQYF. The CDR3 DNA sequence: TGTGCCAGCAGTTACTCGATGAAGCACGAGCAGTACTTC.